Only one count was recorded for the clone carrying this T cell receptor beta chain. The repertoire was sequenced with immunoSEQ multiplex PCR; TCRdb's copy has only in-frame clones and lacks some. Of tens of thousands of clones listed, about 92% are singletons. Looked up from germline, CDR1 is PRHDT and CDR2 is FYEKMQ (reference sequence). Trimming cost V 6 bases and J 5 bases, with 11 bases left between them. CDR3 length: 12 residues. This entry comes from a study of technical replicates of blood from several donors. V usage is TRBV13 and J usage is TRBJ2-7; TRBD2 is a possible D gene (6 bases). This clonotype originated in a human donor in good health. Sequenced sample: T cells isolated from PBMCs. The CDR3 DNA reads as TGTGCCAGCAGGCGGGACGACAACGAGCAGTACTTC. Its protein product is CASRRDDNEQYF.